This T cell receptor beta chain was recorded in a study of beta chain features in type 1 diabetes (dated by TCRdb to between 2018 and 2020). Broadly, across the study: Mean age, gender distribution, total cell number and subset yield were not different between patients and healthy donors. The study compared TCRB repertoires of sorted circulating CD4+ T cell subsets between recently diagnosed type 1 diabetes patients and matched healthy donors. Naive and central memory subsets were obtained from all 30 or so donors, but regulatory and stem cell-like memory subsets were isolated from only 8 patients and roughly eight healthy donors. A total of 85 million to 140 million sorted cells were examined across all samples, and a strong correlation was observed between cell number per subset and RNA yield. Overall study outcomes, separate from this receptor: Naive, central memory and regulatory TCRB repertoires appeared to be more similar among patients than among healthy donors. Because cDNA was sequenced instead of genomic DNA, activated cells with high expression could be over-represented, although the groups did not differ in activation or CD3 levels. A moderate but significant shortening of TCRB CDR3 length was observed in type 1 diabetes patients in all four CD4+ subsets. Shorter templates might have been favored by PCR, but patient and control samples were amplified and corrected together, so both groups would have been affected equally by any skew. HLA sub-analyses involved small numbers of individuals, so any influence of HLA type on TCRB rearrangement remained unresolved. Patients with type 1 diabetes made fewer insertions and deleted more nucleotides at VDJ recombination sites, implying thymic rearrangement abnormalities.

A single peripheral blood draw of 90 to 150 mL on average was collected from each donor into heparinised tubes. Using a panel that included CD45RO, CCR7, CD25, CD127, CD95 and CD27, naive, central memory, regulatory and stem cell-like memory CD4+ T cells were sorted on a BD FACSAria II. Every sorted population had a purity above 95%. Right away, PBMCs were isolated by Lymphoprep density gradient centrifugation and were stained directly, with no culture step. So that batch effects would be minimized, each experiment stained and sorted samples in pairs, pairing one healthy donor with one patient. At the junction V is shortened by 6 bases and J by 2 bases; bases outside the gene matches: 7. The CDR3 numbers 15 residues from cysteine through phenylalanine. Only the CDR3 part of the read is kept: 45 bases, read in frame from the first base. CDR1 and CDR2, looked up from the germline V gene, are MDHEN and SYDVKM.

About this clone itself: What this receptor recognizes is not known. Base qualities are not at hand, and no much larger clone is one base apart.

The entire amount of isolated RNA was reverse transcribed using the High Capacity cDNA Reverse Transcription Kit, so the sequenced TCRB transcripts were expressed ones. Naive, central memory and regulatory T cell samples underwent deep immunoSEQ sequencing, averaging about 3.57 million total reads per sample. Sorted cells were lysed in RLT buffer, and RNA was extracted using DNase-treated RNeasy Micro or Mini kits according to cell number. Each cell subset was processed separately to prevent cross-contamination, with patient and healthy donor samples processed together. Using the immunoSEQ multiplex PCR, TCRB sequences were amplified from cDNA into 87-bp fragments spanning the CDR3 region. Sequencing of the amplicons was performed on the Illumina HiSeq platform. As for how the authors treated the data: PCR bias was computationally corrected using synthetic template baselines, reads within Hamming distance 2 were collapsed, and singletons that could not be merged were discarded. Reads were aligned to IMGT to assign V, D and J genes, CDR3 length, and insertions or deletions at six rearrangement sites. Within each subset, clonotype counts were normalized to the number of sorted cells before true diversity and Gini coefficients were calculated with the tcR R package. The overlap coefficient, calculated on TCRB nucleotide sequences, was used to measure repertoire sharing. Out-of-frame TCRB sequences from naive cells were analyzed as a proxy for the pre-selection repertoire. In TCRdb, the immuneACCESS table is reduced to in-frame sequences with V and J assigned. These tables do not hold every clone; where another copy was compared, an unresolved V gene accounts for under half, and the others remain unexplained. V and J calls and clone size are as listed in that table; D and trimming were resolved from the DNA. For this sample the table gives hundreds of thousands of clones, of which around an eighth were detected only once. The ten largest clones represent just under 0.04% of the sample.

The sample taken for sequencing was naive CD4+ T cells from blood. Per the publication, the cell subset or site label means: true naive CD4+ T cells. The sequence was obtained from a man aged 18 to 30 with type 1 diabetes. Rearrangement joined TRBV28 to TRBJ1-1; the central 9 bases match TRBD1. The bases read TGTGCCAGCAGATATGACAGGGGGAAAAACACTGAAGCTTTCTTT. The resulting protein is CASRYDRGKNTEAFF.